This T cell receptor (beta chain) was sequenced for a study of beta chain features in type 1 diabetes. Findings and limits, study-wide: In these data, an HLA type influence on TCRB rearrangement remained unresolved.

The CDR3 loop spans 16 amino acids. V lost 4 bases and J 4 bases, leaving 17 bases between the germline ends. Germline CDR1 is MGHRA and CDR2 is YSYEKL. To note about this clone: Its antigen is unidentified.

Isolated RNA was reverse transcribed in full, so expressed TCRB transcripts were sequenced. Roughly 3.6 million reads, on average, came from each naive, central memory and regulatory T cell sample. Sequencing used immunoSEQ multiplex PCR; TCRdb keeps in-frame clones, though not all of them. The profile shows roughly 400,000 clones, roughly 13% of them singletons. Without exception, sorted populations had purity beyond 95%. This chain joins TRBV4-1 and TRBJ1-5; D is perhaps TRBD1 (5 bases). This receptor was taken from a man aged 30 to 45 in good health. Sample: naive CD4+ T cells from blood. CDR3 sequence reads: CASSRTHQGWNQPQHF. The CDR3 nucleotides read TGCGCCAGCAGCCGGACCCATCAGGGATGGAATCAGCCCCAGCATTTT.